Reported below is one T cell receptor beta chain. This entry belongs to a study of blood T cell repertoires in COVID-19. Clones were sequenced by immunoSEQ multiplex PCR, and TCRdb holds only the in-frame ones, with some missing. This sample yields fewer than 110,000 clones, of which around 90% are seen a single time; 15% to 20% belongs to the top ten. V was clipped by 3 bases and J by 1 base; unmatched bases: 11. The CDR3 extends over 18 amino acids. Germline V gene sequence: CDR1 LGHNA, CDR2 YSLEER. Specimen: peripheral blood. The source of this sequence is a man aged 50-60 years with acute or convalescent COVID-19. V usage is TRBV4-3 and J usage is TRBJ2-3; TRBD1 matches 9 bases. The CDR3 reads CASSHSIGTGTGTDTQYF. The CDR3 nucleotides read TGCGCCAGCAGCCACAGCATCGGGACAGGGACTGGCACAGATACGCAGTATTTT.